Each of the 29 T cell receptor beta chains below was sequenced from the same sample in a study of blood T cell repertoires in COVID-19. Some clones are missing from TCRdb's copy, which holds only in-frame ones; the method was immunoSEQ multiplex PCR. The repertoire holds more than 85,000 clones, more than 65% seen once, with about 3.8% in the top ten. Sequencing input: peripheral blood. The receptors come from a woman of 80 years or more with acute or convalescent COVID-19.

On this clone itself: Other DNA sequences in this specimen translate into the identical CDR3. The V and J genes are TRBV6-5 and TRBJ1-3; D is undetermined. CDR3 size: 14 residues. Germline loops: CDR1 MNHEY, CDR2 SVGAGI. V lost 0 bases, J lost 0 bases, and 3 bases lay in between. CDR3 sequence reads: CASSYSLSGNTIYF. In nucleotides, the CDR3 is TGTGCCAGCAGTTACTCACTCTCTGGAAACACCATATATTTT.

The rearrangement joins TRBV6-2 or TRBV6-3 to TRBJ2-7; possible D gene TRBD2, 5 bases. Germline loops: CDR1 MNHEY, CDR2 SVGEGT. The length of the CDR3 is 14 residues. V lost 0 bases, J lost 3 bases, and 9 bases lay in between. The CDR3 bases are TGTGCCAGCAGTTACTCGTTCCGGGGCTACGAGCAGTACTTC. Residues: CASSYSFRGYEQYF.

The genes are TRBV11-1 and TRBJ2-7, with D possibly TRBD2 on 5 matching bases. Per the germline V gene, CDR1 is SGHAT and CDR2 is FQDESV (reference sequence). The CDR3 sequence is 14 residues long. The V end lost 4 bases, the J end lost 0 bases, and 10 bases lay between the germline ends. The DNA for the CDR3 is TGTGCCAGCAGCTCACCCGGGAACTCCTACGAGCAGTACTTC. Protein sequence: CASSSPGNSYEQYF.

This clone has a handful of counts. The genes are TRBV21-1 and TRBJ2-1; the DNA was not compared with TRBD2, the D call given in the table. TRBV21-1 is shown as a pseudogene. The CDR3 is made up of 13 amino acids. Written as DNA, the CDR3 is TGTGCCAGCAGCAAAGGGTTGAGCGGTGAGCAGTTCTTC. This translates into CASSKGLSGEQFF.

The chain links TRBV11-2 to TRBJ2-1; possibly TRBD1 for D (7 bases). This CDR3 is 16 amino acids long. Per the germline V gene, CDR1 is SGHAT and CDR2 is FQNNGV. Trimming took off 7 bases at V and 0 bases at J, with 16 bases between the two ends. The CDR3 DNA follows: TGTGCCAGCACAAGGGGGGACAGCAGCTCCTACAATGAGCAGTTCTTC. Its protein is CASTRGDSSSYNEQFF.

This clone was seen many times. The J gene is TRBJ1-1, the V gene TRBV10-1; maybe TRBD1 (5 bases). The CDR3 covers 15 residues. Germline-derived CDR1 and CDR2 are WNHNN and SYGVQD (reference sequence). Trimming pared 6 bases from V and 3 bases from J, leaving 17 bases between. The CDR3: CASRPEGSGDTEAFF. The CDR3 coding sequence is TGCGCCAGCAGGCCGGAGGGATCGGGGGACACTGAAGCTTTCTTT.

J is TRBJ2-5 and V is TRBV20-1; 9 bases align to TRBD2. Trimming at V came to 3 bases and at J to 4 bases, leaving 3 bases not matched to a gene. This CDR3 is built from 13 residues. Germline lookup yields CDR1 DFQATT and CDR2 SNEGSKA (reference sequence). CDR3 bases: TGCAGTGCTAGTGGACTAGCGCCAGAGACCCAGTACTTC. Encoded protein: CSASGLAPETQYF.

V and J are TRBV3-1 (or the pseudogene TRBV3-2) and TRBJ2-7; 11 bases match TRBD1. The germline CDR1 and CDR2 sequences are LGHDT and YNNKEL (reference sequence). The CDR3 extends over 15 amino acids. Trimming took 3 bases from V and 3 from J; bases not matched to a gene: 4. CDR3 protein: CASSQAGTGGYEQYF. CDR3 DNA sequence: TGTGCCAGCAGCCAGGCCGGGACAGGGGGCTACGAGCAGTACTTC.

This clone was picked up a small number of times. The chain uses TRBV9 and TRBJ2-1; the D gene is possibly TRBD1 (5 bases). CDR3 length: 17 amino acids. The V end lost 1 base, the J end lost 0 bases, and 14 bases lay between the germline ends. Looked up from germline, CDR1 is SGDLS and CDR2 is YYNGEE. CDR3 region: CASSVTTDTDSYNEQFF. The CDR3 DNA follows: TGTGCCAGCAGCGTAACGACAGACACCGACTCCTACAATGAGCAGTTCTTC.

This clone was found a few times. This chain joins TRBV9 and TRBJ1-1; 10 bases align to TRBD1. CDR1 and CDR2 from the germline V gene are SGDLS and YYNGEE. The CDR3 consists of 15 residues. Trimming cost V 4 bases and J 1 base; bases outside gene matches: 4. CDR3 coding DNA: TGTGCCAGCAGCCCCCGACAGGGGGCGAACACTGAAGCTTTCTTT. Encoded protein: CASSPRQGANTEAFF.

The genes are TRBV10-3 and TRBJ2-6, with 7 bases aligning to TRBD1. This CDR3 has 17 residues. Per germline, CDR1 ENHRY and CDR2 SYGVKD. J gave up 0 bases and V 6 bases, and 8 bases lay outside the gene matches. CDR3 nucleotide sequence: TGTGCCATCAGGGGGACAGTTTTCGTCTCTGGGGCCAACGTCCTGACTTTC. Translation: CAIRGTVFVSGANVLTF.

The rearrangement links TRBV6-1 to TRBJ1-2; TRBD1 agrees at 8 bases. V shed 0 bases, J shed 4 bases, and the junction held 7 bases outside the gene matches. Germline V gene data show CDR1 as MNHNS and CDR2 as SASEGT. This CDR3 comprises 16 residues. The chain's CDR3 is CASSEARAGGAYGYTF. CDR3 bases: TGTGCCAGCAGTGAAGCACGGGCAGGGGGCGCCTATGGCTACACCTTC.

This sequence joins TRBV23-1 and TRBJ1-2, with 7 bases that match TRBD1. TRBV23-1 is labeled an ORF, and its function is uncertain. The CDR3 totals 18 residues. Unmatched junction bases numbered 11, after V lost 0 bases and J lost 1 base. CDR3 sequence: CASSQSRGQPQDNYGYTF. The CDR3 DNA reads as TGCGCCAGCAGTCAATCGCGGGGACAGCCACAGGATAACTATGGCTACACCTTC.

This clone showed up just once. This chain joins TRBV19 and TRBJ1-1, with 10 nucleotides matching TRBD1. The ends lost 6 bases at V and 5 bases at J; junction bases unmatched: 9. The length of the CDR3 is 15 residues. Germline CDR1 is LNHDA and CDR2 is SQIVND (reference sequence). CDR3 sequence (DNA): TGTGCCAGTAGACGTCCGGGACAGGGGTTTACTGAAGCTTTCTTT. It codes for CASRRPGQGFTEAFF.

V is TRBV28 and J is TRBJ1-1; 9 nucleotides agree with TRBD1. This CDR3 spans 16 amino acids. CDR1 is MDHEN, CDR2 SYDVKM, per germline. Unmatched junction bases numbered 4, after V lost 2 bases and J lost 0 bases. This CDR3 is CASSLGDRVMNTEAFF. The CDR3 DNA reads TGTGCCAGCAGTTTAGGGGACAGGGTTATGAACACTGAAGCTTTCTTT.

The chain combines TRBV6-5 with TRBJ1-5; D is unresolved. The germline CDR1 and CDR2 sequences are MNHEY and SVGAGI. The CDR3 is 15 amino acids. Between the trimmed V and J ends, which lost 8 bases and 1 base, there was a span of 15 bases. For the CDR3, the DNA is TGTGCCAGCGCCACGGGGTTGGGGAGCAATCAGCCCCAGCATTTT. Translating gives CASATGLGSNQPQHF.

The chain has TRBV5-1 and TRBJ2-5; 7 nucleotides align to TRBD2. Germline V CDR1 and CDR2: SGHRS, YFSETQ. V gave up 0 bases and J gave up 3 bases; unmatched junction bases: 2. The CDR3 covers 14 residues. The CDR3 sequence: CASSLAAGEETQYF. The DNA of the CDR3 is TGCGCCAGCAGCTTGGCGGCGGGGGAAGAGACCCAGTACTTC.

The gene calls are TRBV9 and TRBJ1-1; the D gene is possibly TRBD1 (6 bases). Germline CDR1 SGDLS, CDR2 YYNGEE. There are 14 residues in the CDR3. The V gene lost 0 bases and the J gene lost 2 bases, with 8 bases spanning the gap. The CDR3 reads CASSVGQENTEAFF. CDR3 in DNA: TGTGCCAGCAGCGTAGGACAGGAAAACACTGAAGCTTTCTTT.

The rearrangement uses TRBV9 and TRBJ2-1; the D gene is possibly TRBD1 (5 bases). CDR3 length: 14 residues. Germline V gene sequence: CDR1 SGDLS, CDR2 YYNGEE. V shed 2 bases and J shed 5 bases, with 11 bases lying between them. The CDR3 DNA reads as TGTGCCAGCAGCGTGGGGCCTCGTAACAATGAGCAGTTCTTC. Its protein product is CASSVGPRNNEQFF.

V and J are TRBV5-1 and TRBJ2-1; 10 bases match TRBD2. Germline loops: CDR1 SGHRS, CDR2 YFSETQ. CDR3 length: 16 amino acids. V was pared by 0 bases and J by 4 bases, with 4 bases of the junction left unmatched. The CDR3 protein is CASSLATSGFYNEQFF. DNA for the CDR3: TGCGCCAGCAGCTTGGCGACTAGCGGGTTTTACAATGAGCAGTTCTTC. Filled out from reference TRBV5-1 and TRBJ2-1, the complete variable domain reads KAGVTQTPRYLIKTRGQQVTLSCSPISGHRSVSWYQQTPGQGLQFLFEYFSETQRNKGNFPGRFSGRQFSNSRSEMNVSTLELGDSALYLCASSLATSGFYNEQFFGPGTRLTVL.

V gene TRBV7-2 combines with J gene TRBJ2-7; tentative D call: TRBD1 (6 bases). V shed 0 bases and J shed 3 bases, with 12 bases lying between them. Germline V CDR1 and CDR2: SGHTA, FQGNSA. The CDR3 extends over 15 amino acids. The CDR3 is CASSLAWTVLYEQYF. The DNA for the CDR3 is TGTGCCAGCAGCTTAGCCTGGACAGTGCTCTACGAGCAGTACTTC.

The V call is TRBV2, the J call TRBJ2-3, with 7 positions matching TRBD2. The CDR3 spans 14 residues. Germline lookup yields CDR1 SNHLY and CDR2 FYNNEI. The junction had 11 bases not matched to a gene; V was cut back by 8 bases and J by 6 bases. The CDR3 coding sequence is TGTGCCAGCGGGGTGCGGGGGAATATCGATACGCAGTATTTT. Protein sequence: CASGVRGNIDTQYF.

The J gene is TRBJ2-7, the V gene TRBV18, with TRBD2 matching over 11 bases. The V segment lost 3 bases and the J segment 3 bases; nucleotides outside the gene matches: 4. The germline V gene encodes CDR1 KGHSH and CDR2 LQKENI. The CDR3 extends over 15 amino acids. CDR3 in amino acids: CASSPGTSGIYEQYF. CDR3 nucleotide sequence: TGTGCCAGCTCACCCGGGACTAGCGGTATCTACGAGCAGTACTTC.

This clone was counted a single time. The J gene is TRBJ2-3, the V gene TRBV19; 14 nucleotides match TRBD2. CDR3 size: 19 residues. In germline, CDR1 is LNHDA, CDR2 SQIVND (reference sequence). With 4 bases clipped from V and 2 bases from J, the junction kept 11 bases outside the gene matches. The CDR3 spells CASSTLTSGRAEYTDTQYF. Here the CDR3 DNA reads TGTGCCAGTAGTACGCTGACTAGCGGGAGGGCCGAATACACAGATACGCAGTATTTT. Full variable domain (remainder filled in from reference TRBV19 and TRBJ2-3): DGGITQSPKYLFRKEGQNVTLSCEQNLNHDAMYWYRQDPGQGLRLIYYSQIVNDFQKGDIAEGYSVSREKKESFPLTVTSAQKNPTAFYLCASSTLTSGRAEYTDTQYFGPGTRLTVL.

This rearrangement joins TRBV5-1 to TRBJ2-7, with 8 bases matching TRBD1. V dropped 0 bases and J dropped 6; count of bases not matched to a gene: 8. The V gene's germline CDR1 is SGHRS and CDR2 YFSETQ. There are 15 residues in the CDR3. Written as DNA, the CDR3 is TGCGCCAGCAGCTTGGTGGACAGGGAGGCACGCGAGCAGTACTTC. It yields the protein CASSLVDREAREQYF.

The chain uses TRBV30 and TRBJ1-2, with 9 bases that match TRBD1. Unmatched junction bases numbered 15, after V lost 0 bases and J lost 13 bases. Germline assignment: CDR1 GTSNPN and CDR2 SVGIG (reference sequence). The CDR3 is made up of 15 amino acids. This CDR3 reads CAWSVRGQGPSLCTF. CDR3 bases: TGTGCCTGGAGTGTTAGGGGACAGGGACCCTCTCTTTGCACCTTC.

This clone was counted between two and nine times. The chain uses TRBV6-6 and TRBJ2-7; 11 bases are a match to TRBD2. The CDR3 has 14 amino acids. After removal of 6 bases from V and 2 bases from J, the junction contained 3 bases not matched to a gene. In germline, CDR1 is MNHNY, CDR2 SVGAGI (reference sequence). The CDR3 here is CASRMTSGAYEQYF. CDR3 nucleotides: TGTGCCAGCAGGATGACTAGCGGGGCCTACGAGCAGTACTTC.

The chain is built from TRBV30 and TRBJ1-3; D might be TRBD1 (6 bases). Germline assignment: CDR1 GTSNPN and CDR2 SVGIG (reference sequence). V dropped 4 bases and J dropped 3 bases, with 7 bases sitting between them. The CDR3 has 12 residues. In DNA form, the CDR3 reads TGTGCCTGGATGGACAGTGGAAACACCATATATTTT. Its translation: CAWMDSGNTIYF.

The gene calls are TRBV12-3 or TRBV12-4 and TRBJ1-5, with no clear D. The V gene lost 1 base and the J gene lost 7 bases, with 5 bases spanning the gap. This CDR3 has 12 amino acids. The DNA for the CDR3 is TGTGCCAGCAGTTTAGACGGGCAGCCCCAGCATTTT. Translated: CASSLDGQPQHF.